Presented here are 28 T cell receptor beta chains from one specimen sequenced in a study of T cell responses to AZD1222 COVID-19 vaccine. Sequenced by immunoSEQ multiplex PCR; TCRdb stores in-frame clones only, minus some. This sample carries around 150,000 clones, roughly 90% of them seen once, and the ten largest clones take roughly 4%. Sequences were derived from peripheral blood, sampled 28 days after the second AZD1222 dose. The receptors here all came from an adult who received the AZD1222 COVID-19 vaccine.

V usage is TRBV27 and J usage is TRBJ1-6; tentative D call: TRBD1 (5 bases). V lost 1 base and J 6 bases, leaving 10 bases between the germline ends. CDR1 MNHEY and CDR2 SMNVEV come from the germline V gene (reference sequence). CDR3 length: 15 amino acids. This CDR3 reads CASSLLTGSNSPLHF. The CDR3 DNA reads TGTGCCAGCAGTTTATTAACAGGTTCTAATTCACCCCTCCACTTT.

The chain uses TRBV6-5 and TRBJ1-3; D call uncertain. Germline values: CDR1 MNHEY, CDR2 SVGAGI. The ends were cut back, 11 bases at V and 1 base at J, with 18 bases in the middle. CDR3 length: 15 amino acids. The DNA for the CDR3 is TGTGCCTCTTACCTTCTGGGGAAATCTGGAAACACCATATATTTT. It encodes CASYLLGKSGNTIYF.

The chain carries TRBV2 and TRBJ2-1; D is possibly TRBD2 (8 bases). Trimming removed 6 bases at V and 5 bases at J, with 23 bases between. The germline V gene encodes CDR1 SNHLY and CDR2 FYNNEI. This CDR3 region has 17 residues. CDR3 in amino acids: CASRDLAGGQTHNEQFF. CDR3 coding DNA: TGTGCCAGCAGGGACCTGGCGGGGGGACAGACGCACAATGAGCAGTTCTTC.

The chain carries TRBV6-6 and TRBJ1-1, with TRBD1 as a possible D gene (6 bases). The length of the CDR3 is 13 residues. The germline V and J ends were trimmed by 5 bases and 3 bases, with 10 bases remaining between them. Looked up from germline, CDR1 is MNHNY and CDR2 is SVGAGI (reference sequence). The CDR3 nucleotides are TGTGCCAGCAGTCTGGACAGCTACACTGAAGCTTTCTTT. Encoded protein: CASSLDSYTEAFF.

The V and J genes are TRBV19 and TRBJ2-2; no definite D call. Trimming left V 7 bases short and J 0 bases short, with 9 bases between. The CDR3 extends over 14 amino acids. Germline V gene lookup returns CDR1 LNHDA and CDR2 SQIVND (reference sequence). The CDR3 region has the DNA TGTGCCAGTATGCACCCCTCGAACACCGGGGAGCTGTTTTTT. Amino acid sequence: CASMHPSNTGELFF.

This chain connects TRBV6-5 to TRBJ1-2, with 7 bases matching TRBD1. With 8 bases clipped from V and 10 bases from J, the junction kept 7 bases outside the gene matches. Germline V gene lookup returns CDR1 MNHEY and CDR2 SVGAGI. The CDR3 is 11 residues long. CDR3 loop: CASGTGAFYTF. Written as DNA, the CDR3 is TGTGCCAGCGGAACAGGGGCCTTCTACACCTTC.

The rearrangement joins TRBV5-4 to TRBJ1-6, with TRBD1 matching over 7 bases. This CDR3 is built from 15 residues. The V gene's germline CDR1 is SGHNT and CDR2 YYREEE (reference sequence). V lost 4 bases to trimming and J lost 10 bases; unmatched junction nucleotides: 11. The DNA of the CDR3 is TGTGCCAGCAGCCACGTGGGGACAGCCGACTCACCCCTCCACTTT. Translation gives CASSHVGTADSPLHF.

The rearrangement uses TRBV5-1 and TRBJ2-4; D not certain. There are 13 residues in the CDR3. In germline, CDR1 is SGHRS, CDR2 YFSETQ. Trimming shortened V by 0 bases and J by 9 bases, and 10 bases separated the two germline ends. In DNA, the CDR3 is TGCGCCAGCAGCTTGGCGGGCAAGGTCATTCAGTACTTC. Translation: CASSLAGKVIQYF. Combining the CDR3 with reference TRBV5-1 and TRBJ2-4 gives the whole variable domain KAGVTQTPRYLIKTRGQQVTLSCSPISGHRSVSWYQQTPGQGLQFLFEYFSETQRNKGNFPGRFSGRQFSNSRSEMNVSTLELGDSALYLCASSLAGKVIQYFGAGTRLSVL.

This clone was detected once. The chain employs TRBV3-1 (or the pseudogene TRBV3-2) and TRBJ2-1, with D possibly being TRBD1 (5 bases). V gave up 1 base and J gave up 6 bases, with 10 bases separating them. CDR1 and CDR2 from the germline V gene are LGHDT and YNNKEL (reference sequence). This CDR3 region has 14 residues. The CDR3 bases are TGTGCCAGCAGCCAAGCCCAGGGAAGCAATGAGCAGTTCTTC. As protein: CASSQAQGSNEQFF.

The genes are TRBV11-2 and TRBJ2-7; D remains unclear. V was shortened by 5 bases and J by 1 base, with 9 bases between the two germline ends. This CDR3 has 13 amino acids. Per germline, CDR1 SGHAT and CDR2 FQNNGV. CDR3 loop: CASSPRHSYEQYF. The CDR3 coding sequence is TGTGCCAGCAGCCCCCGACATTCCTACGAGCAGTACTTC.

The CDR3 spells CSVGRRLGDEQFF. The CDR3 DNA sequence: TGCAGCGTTGGGAGGCGACTAGGGGATGAGCAGTTCTTC. The V and J genes are TRBV29-1 and TRBJ2-1, with a tentative D call TRBD2 (6 bases). In germline, CDR1 is SQVTM, CDR2 ANQGSEA. Trimming stripped 4 bases from V and 8 bases from J, with 15 bases between. CDR3 length: 13 amino acids.

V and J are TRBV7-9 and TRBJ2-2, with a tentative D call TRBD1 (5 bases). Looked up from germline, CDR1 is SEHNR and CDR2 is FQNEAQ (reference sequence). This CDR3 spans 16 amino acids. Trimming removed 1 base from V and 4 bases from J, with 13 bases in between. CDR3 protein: CASSLELGLGTGELFF. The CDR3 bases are TGTGCCAGCAGCTTAGAGTTGGGGCTGGGCACCGGGGAGCTGTTTTTT.

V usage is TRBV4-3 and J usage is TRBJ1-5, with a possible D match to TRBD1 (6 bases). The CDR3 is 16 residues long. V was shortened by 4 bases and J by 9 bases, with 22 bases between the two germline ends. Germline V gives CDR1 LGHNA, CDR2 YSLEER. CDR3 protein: CASSPIARGQWWPQHF. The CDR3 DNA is TGCGCCAGCAGCCCAATAGCCAGGGGACAATGGTGGCCCCAGCATTTT.

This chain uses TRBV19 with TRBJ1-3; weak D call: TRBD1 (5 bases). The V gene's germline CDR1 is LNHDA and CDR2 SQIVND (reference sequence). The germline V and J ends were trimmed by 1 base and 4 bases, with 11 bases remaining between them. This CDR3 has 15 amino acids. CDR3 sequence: CASSIAGNRGNTIYF. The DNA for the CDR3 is TGTGCCAGTAGTATAGCCGGCAACAGGGGAAACACCATATATTTT.

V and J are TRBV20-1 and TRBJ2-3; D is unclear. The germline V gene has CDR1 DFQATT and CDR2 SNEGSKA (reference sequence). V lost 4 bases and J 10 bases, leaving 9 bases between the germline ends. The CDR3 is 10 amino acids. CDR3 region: CSAIRRAQYF. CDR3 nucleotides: TGCAGTGCTATACGAAGGGCGCAGTATTTT.

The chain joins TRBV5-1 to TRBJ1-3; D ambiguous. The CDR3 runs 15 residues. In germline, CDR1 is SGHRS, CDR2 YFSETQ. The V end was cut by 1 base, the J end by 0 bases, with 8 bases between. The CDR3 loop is CASSLQGSSGNTIYF. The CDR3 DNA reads TGCGCCAGCAGCTTGCAAGGAAGCTCTGGAAACACCATATATTTT.

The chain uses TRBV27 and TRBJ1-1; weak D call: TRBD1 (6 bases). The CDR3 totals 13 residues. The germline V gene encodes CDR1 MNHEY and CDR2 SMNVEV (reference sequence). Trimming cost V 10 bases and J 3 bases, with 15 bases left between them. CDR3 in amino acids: CATGWGGDTEAFF. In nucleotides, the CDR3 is TGTGCCACTGGGTGGGGGGGCGACACTGAAGCTTTCTTT.

CDR3 nucleotides: TGTGCCAGCACAGAGCAGGACAGCGCTTTCTATGGCTACACCTTC. This encodes CASTEQDSAFYGYTF. The rearrangement uses TRBV7-2 and TRBJ1-2; tentatively, D is TRBD1 (6 bases). Deletions cut 7 bases from V and 4 bases from J, with 19 bases between. Germline loops: CDR1 SGHTA, CDR2 FQGNSA. This CDR3 has 15 amino acids.

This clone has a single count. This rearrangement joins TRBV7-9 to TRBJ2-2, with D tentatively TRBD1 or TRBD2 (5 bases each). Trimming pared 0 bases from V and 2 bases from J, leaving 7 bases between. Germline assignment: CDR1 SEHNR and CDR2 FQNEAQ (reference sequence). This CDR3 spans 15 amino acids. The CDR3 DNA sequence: TGTGCCAGCAGCTTAGCGGGACGTAACACCGGGGAGCTGTTTTTT. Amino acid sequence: CASSLAGRNTGELFF.

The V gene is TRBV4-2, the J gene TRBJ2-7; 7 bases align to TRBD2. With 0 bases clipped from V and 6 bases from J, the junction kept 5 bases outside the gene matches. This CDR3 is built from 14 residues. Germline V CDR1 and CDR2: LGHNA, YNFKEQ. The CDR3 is CASSQDIGGGEQYF. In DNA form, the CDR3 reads TGTGCCAGCAGCCAAGATATAGGCGGGGGCGAGCAGTACTTC.

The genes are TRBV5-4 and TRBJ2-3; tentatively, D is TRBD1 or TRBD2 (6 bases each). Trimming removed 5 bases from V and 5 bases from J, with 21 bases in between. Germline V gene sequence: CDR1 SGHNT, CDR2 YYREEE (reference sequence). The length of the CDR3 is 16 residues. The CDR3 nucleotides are TGTGCCAGCAGTTTGACGGGGGCTGGATCGAAAGATACGCAGTATTTT. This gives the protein CASSLTGAGSKDTQYF.

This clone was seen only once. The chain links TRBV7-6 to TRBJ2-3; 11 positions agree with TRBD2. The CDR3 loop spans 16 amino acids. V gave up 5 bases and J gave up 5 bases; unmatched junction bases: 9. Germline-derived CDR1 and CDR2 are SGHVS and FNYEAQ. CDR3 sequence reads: CASSDLLAGVEDTQYF. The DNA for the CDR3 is TGTGCCAGCAGCGACCTACTAGCGGGAGTCGAAGATACGCAGTATTTT. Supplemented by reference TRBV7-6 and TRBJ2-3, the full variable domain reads GAGVSQSPRYKVTKRGQDVALRCDPISGHVSLYWYRQALGQGPEFLTYFNYEAQQDKSGLPNDRFSAERPEGSISTLTIQRTEQRDSAMYRCASSDLLAGVEDTQYFGPGTRLTVL.

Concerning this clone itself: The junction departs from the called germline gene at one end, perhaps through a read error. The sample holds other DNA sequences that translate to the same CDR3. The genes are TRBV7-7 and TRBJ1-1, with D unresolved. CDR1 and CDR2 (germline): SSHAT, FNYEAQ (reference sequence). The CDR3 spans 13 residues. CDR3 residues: CASSLDRNTEAFF. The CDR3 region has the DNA TGTGCTAGCAGCTTAGACCGGAACACTGAAGCTTTCTTT. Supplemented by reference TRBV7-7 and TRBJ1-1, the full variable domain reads GAGVSQSPRYKVTKRGQDVTLRCDPISSHATLYWYQQALGQGPEFLTYFNYEAQPDKSGLPSDRFSAERPEGSISTLTIQRTEQRDSAMYRCASSLDRNTEAFFGQGTRLTVV.

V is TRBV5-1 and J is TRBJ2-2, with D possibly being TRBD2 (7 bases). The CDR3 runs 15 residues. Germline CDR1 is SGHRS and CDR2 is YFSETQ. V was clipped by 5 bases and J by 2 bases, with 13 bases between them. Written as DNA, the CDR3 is TGCGCCAGCAGTCCCGGGGGGCTTAACACCGGGGAGCTGTTTTTT. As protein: CASSPGGLNTGELFF.

This CDR3 reads CASMPTGKGNEQFF. The DNA of the CDR3 is TGTGCCAGCATGCCCACAGGGAAAGGTAATGAGCAGTTCTTC. The rearrangement uses TRBV2 and TRBJ2-1; TRBD1 might be the D (6 bases). This CDR3 is built from 14 residues. Germline V gene sequence: CDR1 SNHLY, CDR2 FYNNEI. The V and J ends lost 7 bases and 7 bases respectively, with 17 bases between them.

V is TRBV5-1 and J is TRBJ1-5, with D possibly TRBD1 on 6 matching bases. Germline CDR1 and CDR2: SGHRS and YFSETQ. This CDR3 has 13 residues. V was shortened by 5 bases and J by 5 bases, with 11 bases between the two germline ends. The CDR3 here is CASRGAWDQPQHF. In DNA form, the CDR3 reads TGCGCCAGCAGGGGGGCTTGGGATCAGCCCCAGCATTTT.

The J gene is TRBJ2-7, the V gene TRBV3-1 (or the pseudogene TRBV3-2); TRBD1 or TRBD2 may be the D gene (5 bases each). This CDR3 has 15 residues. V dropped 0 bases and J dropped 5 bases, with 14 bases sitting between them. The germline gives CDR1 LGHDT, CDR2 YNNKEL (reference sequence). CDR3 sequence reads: CASSQDVAGSHEQYF. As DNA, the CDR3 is TGTGCCAGCAGCCAAGATGTGGCAGGGAGCCACGAGCAGTACTTC.

CDR3 sequence reads: CATSDPKGMTDTQYF. DNA for the CDR3: TGTGCCACCAGTGACCCGAAGGGGATGACAGATACGCAGTATTTT. The chain uses TRBV24-1 and TRBJ2-3, with a possible D match to TRBD1 (5 bases). The CDR3 is 15 residues long. In germline, CDR1 is KGHDR, CDR2 SFDVKD. The V and J ends lost 4 bases and 3 bases respectively, with 13 bases between them.